The 5 T cell receptor beta chains below were found in one sample sequenced in a study of blood T cell repertoires in COVID-19. Method: immunoSEQ multiplex PCR; TCRdb's copy keeps in-frame clones and lacks some. Here the sample spans about 200,000 clones, roughly 83% being singletons. The source material was peripheral blood. The source is a woman aged 40 to 50 with COVID-19, enrolled during active disease.

J is TRBJ1-6 and V is TRBV5-4, with TRBD1 matching over 7 bases. V dropped 5 bases and J dropped 7; count of bases not matched to a gene: 6. Germline V gene lookup returns CDR1 SGHNT and CDR2 YYREEE (reference sequence). The CDR3 runs 14 residues. The CDR3 loop reads CASSFDRVNSPLHF. The CDR3 DNA is TGTGCCAGCAGTTTTGACAGGGTAAATTCACCCCTCCACTTT.

V is TRBV18 and J is TRBJ1-1; D call uncertain. Germline CDR1 and CDR2: KGHSH and LQKENI. CDR3 size: 13 residues. V was cut by 3 bases and J by 1 base, with 6 bases left in between. The CDR3: CASSPQENTEAFF. For the CDR3, the DNA is TGTGCCAGCTCACCGCAGGAGAACACTGAAGCTTTCTTT.

The V call is TRBV2, the J call TRBJ2-5; a weak D match, TRBD1 (6 bases). V lost 8 bases and J lost 1, with 11 bases in between. CDR1 and CDR2 (germline): SNHLY, FYNNEI. The CDR3 has 13 residues. Here the CDR3 reads CASGWDIQETQYF. CDR3 sequence (DNA): TGTGCCAGCGGCTGGGACATCCAAGAGACCCAGTACTTC.

V gene TRBV19 combines with J gene TRBJ2-3; 14 bases agree with TRBD2. V lost 7 bases, J lost 6 bases, and 6 bases stayed unmatched. The CDR3 extends over 15 amino acids. Germline CDR1 is LNHDA and CDR2 is SQIVND (reference sequence). The DNA of the CDR3 is TGTGCCAGTACACGACTAGCGGGAGGGCCGGATACGCAGTATTTT. Its protein product is CASTRLAGGPDTQYF.

This chain links TRBV2 with TRBJ2-3; 8 bases map to TRBD1. V lost 3 bases and J lost 7; bases outside the gene matches: 3. Per the germline V gene, CDR1 is SNHLY and CDR2 is FYNNEI. The CDR3 loop spans 13 amino acids. The CDR3 loop is CASSDTGGYTQYF. The CDR3 region has the DNA TGTGCCAGCAGTGACACAGGGGGTTATACGCAGTATTTT.